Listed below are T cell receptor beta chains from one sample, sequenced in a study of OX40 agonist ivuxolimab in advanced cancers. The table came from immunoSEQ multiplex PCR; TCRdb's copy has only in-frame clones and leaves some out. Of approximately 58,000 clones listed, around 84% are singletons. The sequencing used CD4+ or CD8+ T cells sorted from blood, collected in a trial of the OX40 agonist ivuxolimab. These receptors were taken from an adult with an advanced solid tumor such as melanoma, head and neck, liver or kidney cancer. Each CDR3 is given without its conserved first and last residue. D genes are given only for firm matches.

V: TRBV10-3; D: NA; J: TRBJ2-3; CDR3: ALGVPDTQY
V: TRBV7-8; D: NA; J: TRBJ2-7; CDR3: ASSYNNYEQY
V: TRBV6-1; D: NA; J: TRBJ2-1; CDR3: ASSEAARPFYNEQF
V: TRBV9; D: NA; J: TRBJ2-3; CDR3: ASSVLGGGQNTDTQY
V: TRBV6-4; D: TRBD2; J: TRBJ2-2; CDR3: ASTLTSGSGGELF
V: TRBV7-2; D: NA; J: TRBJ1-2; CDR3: ASSLLRFGASGYT
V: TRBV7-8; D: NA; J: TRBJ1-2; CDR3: ASSARGPANYGYT
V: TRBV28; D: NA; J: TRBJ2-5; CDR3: ASSLQIEETQY
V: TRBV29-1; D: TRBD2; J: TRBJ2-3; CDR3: SVERLAGISDTQY
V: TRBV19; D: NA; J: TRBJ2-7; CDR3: ASSICRECEQY
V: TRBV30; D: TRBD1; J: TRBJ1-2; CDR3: AWSVPTGWAEGYT
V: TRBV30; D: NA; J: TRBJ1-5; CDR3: VWTRASNQPQH
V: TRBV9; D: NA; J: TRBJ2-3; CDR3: ASSGWTSTDTQY
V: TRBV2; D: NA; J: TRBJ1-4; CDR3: ASSRDRVNNEKLF
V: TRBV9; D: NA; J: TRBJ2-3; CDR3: ASNSVEGGPTDTQY
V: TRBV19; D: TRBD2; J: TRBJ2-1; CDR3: ATSPPGPSGRAAF
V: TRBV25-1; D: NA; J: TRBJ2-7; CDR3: ASSAGYEQY
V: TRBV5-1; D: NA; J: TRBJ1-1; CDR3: ASVGSQSNTEAF
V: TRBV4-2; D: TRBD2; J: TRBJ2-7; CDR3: ASSQEASGSYEQY
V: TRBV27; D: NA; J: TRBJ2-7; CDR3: ASSLQGAYPHEQY
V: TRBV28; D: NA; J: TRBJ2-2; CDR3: ASSPTGVTNTGELF
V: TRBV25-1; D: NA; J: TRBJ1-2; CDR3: ASSDRKGNIYGYT
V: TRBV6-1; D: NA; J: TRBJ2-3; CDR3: ASSDVGTNTDTQY
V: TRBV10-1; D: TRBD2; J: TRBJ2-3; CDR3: ASSESNRDKGLALIGDTQY
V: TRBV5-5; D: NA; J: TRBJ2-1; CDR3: ASKLGAGPDNEQF
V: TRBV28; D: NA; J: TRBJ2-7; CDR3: ASVTGQSYEQY
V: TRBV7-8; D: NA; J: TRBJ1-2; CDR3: ASSLESAYGYT
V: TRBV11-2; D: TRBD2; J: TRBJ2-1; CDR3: ASSLQRGARYNEQF
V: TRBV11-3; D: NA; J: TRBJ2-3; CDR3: ASSLGLSTDTQY
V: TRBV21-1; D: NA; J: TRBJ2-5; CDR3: ASSNEPRTREGQETQY
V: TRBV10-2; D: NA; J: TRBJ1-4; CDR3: ASRGVRSDEKLF
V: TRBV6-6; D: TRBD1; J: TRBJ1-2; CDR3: ASGTAYGYT
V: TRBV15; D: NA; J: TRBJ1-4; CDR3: ATSSWFREANEKLF
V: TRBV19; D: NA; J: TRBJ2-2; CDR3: ASTPPRQPNTGELF
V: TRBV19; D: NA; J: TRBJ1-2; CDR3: ASSIIRLRGGYGYT
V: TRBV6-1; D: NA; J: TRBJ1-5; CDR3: ASSEFGGSNQPQH
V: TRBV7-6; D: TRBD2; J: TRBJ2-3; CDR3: ASTPLAGEDTDTQY
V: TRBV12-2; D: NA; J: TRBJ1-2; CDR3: ASRLELGDGGYT
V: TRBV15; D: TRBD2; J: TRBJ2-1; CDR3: ATSRWTSGGNNEQF
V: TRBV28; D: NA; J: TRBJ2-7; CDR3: ASSSDVEQY
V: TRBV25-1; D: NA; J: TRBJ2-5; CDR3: ASSEWGRAQETQY
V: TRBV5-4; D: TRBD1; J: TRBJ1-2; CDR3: ASSLGGQLGYT
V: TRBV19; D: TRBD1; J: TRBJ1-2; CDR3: ASTSTGAGGFYGYT
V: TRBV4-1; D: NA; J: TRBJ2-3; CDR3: ASSQVLSTDTQY
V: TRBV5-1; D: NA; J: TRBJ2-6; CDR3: ASSRGQTSGANVLT
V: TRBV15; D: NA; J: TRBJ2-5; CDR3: ATSREGRGEETQY
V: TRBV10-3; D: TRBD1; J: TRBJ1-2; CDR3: AISDPGTAYYGYT
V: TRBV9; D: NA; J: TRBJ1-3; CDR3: ASSVLPTGGNTIY
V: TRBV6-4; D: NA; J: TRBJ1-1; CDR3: ASSAGRPSNTEAF
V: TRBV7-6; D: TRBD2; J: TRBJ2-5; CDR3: ASSVTSGRSSETQY
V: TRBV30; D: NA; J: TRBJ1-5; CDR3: AWSGGLSQPQH
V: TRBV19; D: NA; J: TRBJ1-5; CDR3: ASSIGGGGQPQH
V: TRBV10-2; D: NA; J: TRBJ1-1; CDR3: ASSELIGIMWNTEAF